The clone carrying this T cell receptor (beta chain) appeared a few times. Generated by immunoSEQ multiplex PCR, the TCRdb table keeps only in-frame clones and is missing some. The data contain roughly 660,000 clones, about nine tenths of them singletons. This entry is derived from a study of shared clonotypes between healthy human individuals. V lost 3 bases, J lost 3 bases, and 15 bases lay in between. Germline V gene data show CDR1 as SQVTM and CDR2 as ANQGSEA. The CDR3 runs 14 residues. Sequencing used memory CD8+ T cells from PBMCs. Subset of the sample: CD45RO+ cells pooled with CCR7-negative TemRA cells. The sequence came from a man aged 18 to 29 in good health. Some clones in this sample may be carry-over from other donors' samples. This chain connects TRBV29-1 to TRBJ2-7; D is perhaps TRBD2 (6 bases). The DNA of the CDR3 is TGCAGCGTTGAGTTGCCAGGCGGGGACTACGAGCAGTACTTC. Protein sequence: CSVELPGGDYEQYF.